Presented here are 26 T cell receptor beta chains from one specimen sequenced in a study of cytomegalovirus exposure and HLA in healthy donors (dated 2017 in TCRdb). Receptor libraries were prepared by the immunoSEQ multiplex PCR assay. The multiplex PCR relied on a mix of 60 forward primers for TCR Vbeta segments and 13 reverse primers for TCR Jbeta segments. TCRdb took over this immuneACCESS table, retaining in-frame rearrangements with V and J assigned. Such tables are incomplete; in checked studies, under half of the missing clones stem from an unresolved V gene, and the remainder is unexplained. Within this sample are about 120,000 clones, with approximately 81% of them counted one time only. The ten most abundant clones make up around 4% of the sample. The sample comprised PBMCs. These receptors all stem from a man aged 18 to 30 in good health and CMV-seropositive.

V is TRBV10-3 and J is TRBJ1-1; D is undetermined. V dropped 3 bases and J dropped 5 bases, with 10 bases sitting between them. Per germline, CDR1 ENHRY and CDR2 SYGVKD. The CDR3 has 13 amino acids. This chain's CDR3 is CAISDPDSTEAFF. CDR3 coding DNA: TGTGCCATCAGTGACCCGGACTCTACTGAAGCTTTCTTT.

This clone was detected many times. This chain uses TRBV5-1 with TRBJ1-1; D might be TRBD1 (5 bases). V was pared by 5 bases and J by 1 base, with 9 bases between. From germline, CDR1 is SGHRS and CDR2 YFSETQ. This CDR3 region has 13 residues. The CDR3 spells CASRVRENTEAFF. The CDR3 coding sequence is TGCGCCAGCAGAGTCAGGGAGAACACTGAAGCTTTCTTT. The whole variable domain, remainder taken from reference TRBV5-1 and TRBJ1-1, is KAGVTQTPRYLIKTRGQQVTLSCSPISGHRSVSWYQQTPGQGLQFLFEYFSETQRNKGNFPGRFSGRQFSNSRSEMNVSTLELGDSALYLCASRVRENTEAFFGQGTRLTVV.

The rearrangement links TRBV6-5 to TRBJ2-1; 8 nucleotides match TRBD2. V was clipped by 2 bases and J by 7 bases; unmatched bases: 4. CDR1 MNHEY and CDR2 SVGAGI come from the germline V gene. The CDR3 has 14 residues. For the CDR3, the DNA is TGTGCCAGCAGTTACGTCCCGGGGGGGAATGAGCAGTTCTTC. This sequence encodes CASSYVPGGNEQFF.

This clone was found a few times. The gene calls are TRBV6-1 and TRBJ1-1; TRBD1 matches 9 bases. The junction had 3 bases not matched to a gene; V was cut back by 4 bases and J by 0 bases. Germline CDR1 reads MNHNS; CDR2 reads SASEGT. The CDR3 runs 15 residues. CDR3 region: CASSVDRGMNTEAFF. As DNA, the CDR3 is TGTGCCAGCAGTGTGGACAGGGGTATGAACACTGAAGCTTTCTTT.

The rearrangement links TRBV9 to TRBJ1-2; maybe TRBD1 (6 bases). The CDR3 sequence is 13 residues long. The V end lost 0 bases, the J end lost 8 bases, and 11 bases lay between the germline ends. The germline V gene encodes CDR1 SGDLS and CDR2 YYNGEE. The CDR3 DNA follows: TGTGCCAGCAGCGTAGACAGGGTTGGGGGCTACACCTTC. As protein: CASSVDRVGGYTF.

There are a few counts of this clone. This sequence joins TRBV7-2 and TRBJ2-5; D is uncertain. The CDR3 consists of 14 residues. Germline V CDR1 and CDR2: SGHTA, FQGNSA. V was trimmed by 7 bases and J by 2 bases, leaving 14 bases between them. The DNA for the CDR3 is TGTGCCAGCACCCCCAGCGTCGGACAAGAGACCCAGTACTTC. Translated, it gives CASTPSVGQETQYF.

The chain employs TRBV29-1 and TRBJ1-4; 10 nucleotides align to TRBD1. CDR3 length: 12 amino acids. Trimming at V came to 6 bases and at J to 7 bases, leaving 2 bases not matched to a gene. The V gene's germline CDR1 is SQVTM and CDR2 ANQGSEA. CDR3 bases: TGCAGCGTCGGACAGGGGGGTGAAAAACTGTTTTTT. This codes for CSVGQGGEKLFF.

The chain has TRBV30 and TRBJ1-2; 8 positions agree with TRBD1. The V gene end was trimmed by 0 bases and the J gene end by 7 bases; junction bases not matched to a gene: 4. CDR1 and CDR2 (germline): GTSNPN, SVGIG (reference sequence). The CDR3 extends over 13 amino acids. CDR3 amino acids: CAWSVQGAAGYTF. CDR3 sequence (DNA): TGTGCCTGGAGTGTCCAGGGGGCTGCTGGCTACACCTTC.

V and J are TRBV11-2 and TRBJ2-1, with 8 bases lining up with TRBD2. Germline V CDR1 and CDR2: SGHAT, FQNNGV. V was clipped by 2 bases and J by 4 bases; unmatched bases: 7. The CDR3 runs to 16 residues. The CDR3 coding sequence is TGTGCCAGCAGCTTACGTGCGGGAGGCCTGTACAATGAGCAGTTCTTC. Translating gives CASSLRAGGLYNEQFF.

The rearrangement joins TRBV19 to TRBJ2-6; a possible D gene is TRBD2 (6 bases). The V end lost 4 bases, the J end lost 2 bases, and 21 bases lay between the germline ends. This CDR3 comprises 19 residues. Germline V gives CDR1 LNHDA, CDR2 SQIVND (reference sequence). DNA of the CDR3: TGTGCCAGTAGTAGTCCACGACGGGAGTCGGAAACTGGGGCCAACGTCCTGACTTTC. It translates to CASSSPRRESETGANVLTF.

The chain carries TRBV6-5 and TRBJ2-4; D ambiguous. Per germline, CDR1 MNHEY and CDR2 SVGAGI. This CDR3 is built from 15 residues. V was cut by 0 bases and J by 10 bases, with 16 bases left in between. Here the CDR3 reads CASSYSKGQSEIQYF. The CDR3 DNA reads TGTGCCAGCAGTTACTCGAAAGGCCAGTCGGAGATTCAGTACTTC.

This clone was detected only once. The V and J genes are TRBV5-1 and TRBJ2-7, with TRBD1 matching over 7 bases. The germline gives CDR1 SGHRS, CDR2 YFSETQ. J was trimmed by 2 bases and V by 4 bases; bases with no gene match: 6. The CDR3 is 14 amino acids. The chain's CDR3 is CASSAWDRTYEQYF. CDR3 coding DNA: TGCGCCAGCAGCGCCTGGGACAGAACCTACGAGCAGTACTTC.

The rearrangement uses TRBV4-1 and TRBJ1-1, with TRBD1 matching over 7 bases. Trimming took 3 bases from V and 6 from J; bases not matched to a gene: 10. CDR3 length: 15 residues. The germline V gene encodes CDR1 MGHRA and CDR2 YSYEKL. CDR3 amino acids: CASSHSRQGDPEAFF. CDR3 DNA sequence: TGCGCCAGCAGCCACAGCCGACAGGGAGACCCTGAAGCTTTCTTT.

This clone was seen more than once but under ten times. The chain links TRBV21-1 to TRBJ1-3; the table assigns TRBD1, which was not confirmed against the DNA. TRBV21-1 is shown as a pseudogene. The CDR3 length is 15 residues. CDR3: CASSKVQASGNTIYF. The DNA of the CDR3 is TGTGCCAGCAGCAAAGTACAGGCCTCTGGAAACACCATATATTTT.

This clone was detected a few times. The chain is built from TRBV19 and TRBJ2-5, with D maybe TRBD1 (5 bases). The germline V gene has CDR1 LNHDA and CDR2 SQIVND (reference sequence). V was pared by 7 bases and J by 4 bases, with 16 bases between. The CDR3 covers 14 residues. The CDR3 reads CASKNGKGLETQYF. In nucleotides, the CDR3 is TGTGCCAGTAAGAATGGAAAGGGGCTAGAGACCCAGTACTTC.

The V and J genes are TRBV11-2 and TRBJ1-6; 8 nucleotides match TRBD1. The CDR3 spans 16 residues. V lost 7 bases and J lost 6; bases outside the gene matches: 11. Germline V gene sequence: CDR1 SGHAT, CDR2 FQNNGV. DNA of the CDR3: TGTGCCAGCAACAAGGGGGCAGGGGGCGGTAATTCACCCCTCCACTTT. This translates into CASNKGAGGGNSPLHF.

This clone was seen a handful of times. As DNA, the CDR3 is TGTGCCAGCAGCTTAGTCTATCCCCCCGTTCAAGAGACCCAGTACTTC. Translated, it gives CASSLVYPPVQETQYF. J is TRBJ2-5 and V is TRBV7-2; D not resolved. With 1 base removed from V and 2 bases from J, the gap between germline ends came to 14 bases. Germline V CDR1 and CDR2: SGHTA, FQGNSA. CDR3 length: 16 amino acids.

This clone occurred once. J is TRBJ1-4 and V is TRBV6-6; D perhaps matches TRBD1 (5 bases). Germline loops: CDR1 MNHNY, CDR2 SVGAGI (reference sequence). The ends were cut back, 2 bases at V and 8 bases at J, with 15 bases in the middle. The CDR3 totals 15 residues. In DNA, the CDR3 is TGTGCCAGCAGTTACGGGGGGTGGCTTGACGAAAAACTGTTTTTT. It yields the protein CASSYGGWLDEKLFF.

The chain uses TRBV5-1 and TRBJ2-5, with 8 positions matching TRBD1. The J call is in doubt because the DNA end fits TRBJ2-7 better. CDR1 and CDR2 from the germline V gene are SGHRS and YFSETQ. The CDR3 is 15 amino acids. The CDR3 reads CASSPDPGGVYEQYF. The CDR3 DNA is TGCGCCAGCAGCCCAGACCCAGGGGGCGTTTACGAGCAGTACTTC.

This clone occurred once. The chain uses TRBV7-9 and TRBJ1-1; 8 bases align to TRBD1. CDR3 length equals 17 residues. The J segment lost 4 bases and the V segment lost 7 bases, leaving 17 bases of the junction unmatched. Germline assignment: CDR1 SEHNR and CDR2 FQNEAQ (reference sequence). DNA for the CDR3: TGTGCCAGCACCCCGGGGACAGGTACACGGAGGACCACTGAAGCTTTCTTT. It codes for CASTPGTGTRRTTEAFF.

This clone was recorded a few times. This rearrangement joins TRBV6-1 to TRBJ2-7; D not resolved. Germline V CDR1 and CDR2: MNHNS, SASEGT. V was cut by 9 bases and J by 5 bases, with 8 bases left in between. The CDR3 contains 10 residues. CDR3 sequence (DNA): TGTGCCAGTGGCCGGGACGAGCAGTACTTC. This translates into CASGRDEQYF.

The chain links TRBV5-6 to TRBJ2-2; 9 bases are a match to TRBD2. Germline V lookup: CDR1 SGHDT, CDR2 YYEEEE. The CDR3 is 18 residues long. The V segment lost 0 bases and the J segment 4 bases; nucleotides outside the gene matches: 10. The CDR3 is CASSLGPSGTFGTGELFF. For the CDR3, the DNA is TGTGCCAGCAGCTTGGGGCCTAGCGGGACCTTTGGCACCGGGGAGCTGTTTTTT.

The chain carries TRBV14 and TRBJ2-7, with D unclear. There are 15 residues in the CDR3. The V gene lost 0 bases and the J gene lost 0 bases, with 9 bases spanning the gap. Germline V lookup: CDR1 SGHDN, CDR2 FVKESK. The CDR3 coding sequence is TGTGCCAGCAGCCAAGATTCCCGCTACTCCTACGAGCAGTACTTC. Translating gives CASSQDSRYSYEQYF.

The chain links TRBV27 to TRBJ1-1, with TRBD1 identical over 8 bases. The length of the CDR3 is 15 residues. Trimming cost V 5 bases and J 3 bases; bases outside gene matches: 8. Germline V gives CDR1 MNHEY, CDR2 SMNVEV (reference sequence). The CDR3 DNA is TGTGCCAGCAGTGTACGACAGGGGTCGGACACTGAAGCTTTCTTT. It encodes CASSVRQGSDTEAFF.

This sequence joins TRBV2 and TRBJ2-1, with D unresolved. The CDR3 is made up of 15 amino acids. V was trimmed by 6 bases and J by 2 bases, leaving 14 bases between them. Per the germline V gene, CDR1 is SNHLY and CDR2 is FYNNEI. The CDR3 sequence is CASRQTTVTYNEQFF. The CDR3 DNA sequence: TGTGCCAGCAGACAGACCACCGTAACCTACAATGAGCAGTTCTTC. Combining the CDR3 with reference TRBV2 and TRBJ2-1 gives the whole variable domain EPEVTQTPSHQVTQMGQEVILRCVPISNHLYFYWYRQILGQKVEFLVSFYNNEISEKSEIFDDQFSVERPDGSNFTLKIRSTKLEDSAMYFCASRQTTVTYNEQFFGPGTRLTVL.

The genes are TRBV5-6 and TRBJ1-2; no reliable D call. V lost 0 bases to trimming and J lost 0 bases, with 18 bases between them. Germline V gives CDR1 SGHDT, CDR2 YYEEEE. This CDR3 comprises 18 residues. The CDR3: CASSLGVYLAGTNYGYTF. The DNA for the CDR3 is TGTGCCAGCAGCTTGGGAGTTTACCTAGCTGGAACTAACTATGGCTACACCTTC. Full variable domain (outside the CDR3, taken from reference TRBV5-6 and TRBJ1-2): DAGVTQSPTHLIKTRGQQVTLRCSPKSGHDTVSWYQQALGQGPQFIFQYYEEEERQRGNFPDRFSGHQFPNYSSELNVNALLLGDSALYLCASSLGVYLAGTNYGYTFGSGTRLTVV.